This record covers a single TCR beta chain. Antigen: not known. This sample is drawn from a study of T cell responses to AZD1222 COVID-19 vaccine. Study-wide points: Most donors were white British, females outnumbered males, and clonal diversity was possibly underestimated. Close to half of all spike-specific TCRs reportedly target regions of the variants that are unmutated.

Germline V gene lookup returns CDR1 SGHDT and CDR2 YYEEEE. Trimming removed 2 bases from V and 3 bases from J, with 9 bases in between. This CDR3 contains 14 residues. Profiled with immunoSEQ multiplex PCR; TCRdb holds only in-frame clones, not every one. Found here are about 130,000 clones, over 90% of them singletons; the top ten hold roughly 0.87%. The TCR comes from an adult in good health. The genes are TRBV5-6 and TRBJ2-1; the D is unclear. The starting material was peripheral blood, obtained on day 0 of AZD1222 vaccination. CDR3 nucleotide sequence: TGTGCCAGCAGCTTCGGGCATCTCTACAATGAGCAGTTCTTC. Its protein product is CASSFGHLYNEQFF.